The 20 T cell receptor beta chains listed next were all sequenced from one sample in a study of CD8+CD57+ T cells in acquired aplastic anemia. Profiles of TCR beta VDJ and CDR3 were generated from a genomic DNA template. Via MiXCR, TCRdb re-called the reads, giving one row per CDR3 protein. The sample yields around 220,000 distinct CDR3 sequences, roughly 45% seen once. CD8+CD57+ cell expansion had been shown by flow cytometry in patients chosen for sequencing. The sample comprised sorted CD4+, CD8+, or CD8+CD57+ T cells (not recorded which) from PBMCs. Receptors originate from a human donor with aplastic anemia.

This chain links TRBV29-1 with TRBJ1-2; 7 nucleotides match TRBD1. The germline gives CDR1 SQVTM, CDR2 ANQGSEA. CDR3 length equals 12 residues. CDR3 nucleotide sequence: TGCAGTGAGTCGACAGGGCTGGAAGGCTACACCTTC. Amino acid sequence: CSESTGLEGYTF.

The sample holds many counts of this clonotype. The CDR3 here is CASSKQASLTDTQYF. CDR3 bases: TGTGCCAGCAGTAAACAGGCCTCTCTCACAGATACGCAGTATTTT. The chain combines TRBV2 with TRBJ2-3; possibly TRBD1 for D (5 bases). Trimming pared 5 bases from V and 2 bases from J, leaving 14 bases between. Germline CDR1 is SNHLY and CDR2 is FYNNEI. The CDR3 is made up of 15 amino acids.

The rearrangement joins TRBV5-1 to TRBJ1-6; D is unclear. The V gene's germline CDR1 is SGHRS and CDR2 YFSETQ. The CDR3 is made up of 16 amino acids. V was shortened by 1 base and J by 6 bases, with 14 bases between the two germline ends. CDR3: CASSLSSPEPNSPLHF. CDR3 nucleotide sequence: TGCGCCAGCAGCTTGTCGTCACCCGAACCTAATTCACCCCTCCACTTT.

J is TRBJ1-2 and V is TRBV19, with D tentatively TRBD1 (5 bases). The CDR3 covers 11 residues. The V end lost 6 bases, the J end lost 6 bases, and 8 bases lay between the germline ends. The germline gives CDR1 LNHDA, CDR2 SQIVND (reference sequence). Here the CDR3 DNA reads TGTGCCAGTAGGACAGAGGATGGCTACACCTTC. It specifies CASRTEDGYTF. The entire variable domain, with the rest obtained from reference TRBV19 and TRBJ1-2, is as follows: DGGITQSPKYLFRKEGQNVTLSCEQNLNHDAMYWYRQDPGQGLRLIYYSQIVNDFQKGDIAEGYSVSREKKESFPLTVTSAQKNPTAFYLCASRTEDGYTFGSGTRLTVV.

V gene TRBV12-5 combines with J gene TRBJ2-2; 7 positions match TRBD1. V was pared by 5 bases and J by 7 bases, with 4 bases of the junction left unmatched. The CDR3 is 13 residues long. Germline-derived CDR1 and CDR2 are LGHNT and FRNRAP. Here the CDR3 reads CASGIQGIGELFF. The CDR3 region has the DNA TGTGCTAGTGGTATACAGGGGATCGGGGAGCTGTTTTTT.

This clonotype occurred many times. The chain joins TRBV5-5 to TRBJ1-6; D not certain. CDR3 size: 15 residues. Germline V gene lookup returns CDR1 SGHKS and CDR2 YYEKEE (reference sequence). Trimming took off 5 bases at V and 2 bases at J, with 11 bases between the two ends. CDR3 in DNA: TGTGCCAGCAGGGCCGCCGCCACCTATAATTCACCCCTCCACTTT. Translated, it gives CASRAAATYNSPLHF.

A remark on this clonotype: A much larger clone lies a single base off, so this may be a read error. The V gene is TRBV5-1, the J gene TRBJ1-1; possibly TRBD1 for D (6 bases). CDR1 and CDR2 (germline): SGHRS, YFSETQ. The CDR3 runs 13 residues. The CDR3 loop is CASSRGSGEGASF. Written as DNA, the CDR3 is TGCGCCAGCAGTAGGGGATCAGGGGAAGGAGCTTCCTTT.

The chain carries TRBV3-1 and TRBJ2-5, with 7 bases matching TRBD2. CDR3 length: 16 residues. The V gene end was trimmed by 0 bases and the J gene end by 1 base; junction bases not matched to a gene: 5. The germline gives CDR1 LGHDT, CDR2 YNNKEL (reference sequence). The DNA of the CDR3 is TGTGCCAGCAGCCAAGATCGGGAGGTTGGCCAAGAGACCCAGTACTTC. Protein sequence: CASSQDREVGQETQYF.

This clonotype came up a few times. This may be a read error, as it is one base from a much larger clone. V is TRBV5-1 and J is TRBJ1-3, with D unclear. Germline V lookup: CDR1 SGHRS, CDR2 YFSETQ. The CDR3 length is 13 residues. CDR3: CASSLDSGNTTYF. Here the CDR3 DNA reads TGCGCCAGCAGCTTGGATTCCGGAAACACCACATATTTT.

In regard to this clonotype: The CDR3 does not close with the conserved phenylalanine or tryptophan, likely indicating a read error. The DNA is left out, because the CDR3 cannot be placed on it with certainty; the CDR3 is given as TCRdb lists it. This sequence joins TRBV4-2 and TRBJ2-5; TRBD2, as called in the table, went unchecked against the DNA. Looked up from germline, CDR1 is LGHNA and CDR2 is YNFKEQ. The CDR3 is 9 amino acids in total, end residues counted. The CDR3 spells CASSPALAG.

Turning to this clonotype: At one boundary the junction diverges from the germline segment, which might be a read error. The rearrangement joins TRBV2 to TRBJ2-2; TRBD2 matches 11 bases. Looked up from germline, CDR1 is SNHLY and CDR2 is FYNNEI. This CDR3 comprises 16 residues. In nucleotides, the CDR3 is TGTGCCAGCAAACACGACGGGGCTAGCGGGGGGAATGAGCAGTTTTTT. Amino acids: CASKHDGASGGNEQFF.

This clonotype occurred many times. The genes are TRBV20-1 and TRBJ1-5; TRBD1 matches at 8 bases. After removal of 5 bases from V and 2 bases from J, the junction contained 5 bases not matched to a gene. The CDR3 covers 14 residues. In germline, CDR1 is DFQATT, CDR2 SNEGSKA (reference sequence). CDR3 sequence (DNA): TGCAGTGCTTACGGACAGGGTGGCAATCAGCCCCAGCATTTT. Translated, it gives CSAYGQGGNQPQHF.

This clonotype was counted at least ten times. V is TRBV9 and J is TRBJ2-1; 8 nucleotides align to TRBD2. Germline V gene sequence: CDR1 SGDLS, CDR2 YYNGEE. The CDR3 has 18 amino acids. Trimming took 1 base from V and 0 from J; bases not matched to a gene: 9. CDR3: CASSVQEGRGVSYNEQFF. CDR3 DNA sequence: TGTGCCAGCAGCGTACAGGAGGGGCGGGGGGTCTCCTACAATGAGCAGTTCTTC.

This clonotype was seen at least ten times. This chain joins TRBV7-2 and TRBJ2-5; the match to TRBD1 covers 8 bases. Trimming took 4 bases from V and 2 from J; bases not matched to a gene: 12. Germline CDR1 is SGHTA and CDR2 is FQGNSA. This CDR3 region has 17 residues. CDR3 in amino acids: CASSSGTGGSGQETQYF. The CDR3 nucleotides read TGTGCCAGCAGCTCAGGGACAGGAGGGTCCGGGCAAGAGACCCAGTACTTC.

Many counts were recorded for this clonotype. This sequence joins TRBV6-6 and TRBJ2-7; possible D gene TRBD2, 7 bases. Trimming took 8 bases from V and 1 from J, leaving 12 bases between them. CDR1 is MNHNY, CDR2 SVGAGI, per germline (reference sequence). The CDR3 spans 13 residues. The CDR3 loop reads CASWGGRSYEQYF. In nucleotides, the CDR3 is TGTGCCAGCTGGGGGGGCCGGTCCTACGAGCAGTACTTC.

This chain uses TRBV19 with TRBJ1-5; D uncertain. Deletions cut 8 bases from V and 7 bases from J, with 12 bases between. This CDR3 region has 12 residues. Germline CDR1 LNHDA, CDR2 SQIVND (reference sequence). The CDR3 nucleotides are TGTGCCAGTGATGGCCCGGGGCAGCCCCAGCATTTT. Translated, it gives CASDGPGQPQHF.

This clonotype was detected only a few times. The chain combines TRBV10-1 with TRBJ2-6; 11 positions agree with TRBD2. There are 14 residues in the CDR3. The J segment lost 15 bases and the V segment lost 2 bases, leaving 6 bases of the junction unmatched. Germline CDR1 is WNHNN and CDR2 is SYGVQD (reference sequence). The CDR3 nucleotides are TGCGCCAGCAGTGAGCCCAAGGGGACTAGCGGCCTGACTTTC. Translating it yields CASSEPKGTSGLTF.

This chain links TRBV20-1 with TRBJ2-3; D ambiguous. The CDR3 contains 11 residues. V dropped 5 bases and J dropped 6 bases, with 9 bases sitting between them. CDR1 is DFQATT and CDR2 is SNEGSKA in the germline V gene (reference sequence). The CDR3 DNA is TGCAGTGCTCCCCTAGGGGATACGCAGTATTTT. It yields the protein CSAPLGDTQYF.

V is TRBV2 and J is TRBJ1-5, with D perhaps matching TRBD1 (6 bases). The CDR3 is 14 amino acids. V shed 4 bases and J shed 3 bases, with 10 bases lying between them. Germline values: CDR1 SNHLY, CDR2 FYNNEI. In nucleotides, the CDR3 is TGTGCCAGCAGTGGGGACACCGTCAATCAGCCCCAGCATTTT. Translating it yields CASSGDTVNQPQHF.

On this clonotype: A much larger clonotype is one base distant, so this may be a read error. The J gene is TRBJ1-2, the V gene TRBV6-1, with 7 positions matching TRBD1. This CDR3 contains 15 residues. V was clipped by 3 bases and J by 4 bases; unmatched bases: 8. Germline V CDR1 and CDR2: MNHNS, SASEGT. The CDR3 DNA follows: TGTGCCAGCAGTGATGCGCGACAGGGCCTCTATGGCTACACCTTC. The encoded protein is CASSDARQGLYGYTF.